Presented here are 31 T cell receptor beta chains from one specimen sequenced in a study of cytomegalovirus exposure and HLA in healthy donors (dated by TCRdb to 2017 to 2019). The library was prepared using the immunoSEQ multiplex PCR assay. The multiplex PCR relied on a mix of 60 forward primers for TCR Vbeta segments and 13 reverse primers for TCR Jbeta segments. Here the immuneACCESS table is served through TCRdb, limited to in-frame sequences with V and J called. Missing clones are a known gap in these copies; in checked studies unresolved V genes cover under half, and the rest lacks a known reason. Across this sample there are around 160,000 clones, with 75% seen only once. The leading ten clones occupy around 4.6% of the sample. Sequences were obtained from PBMCs. All receptors derive from a male donor in good health and CMV-seronegative.

This clone has only one observation. The chain links TRBV27 to TRBJ1-5; TRBD1 matches at 10 bases. Germline loops: CDR1 MNHEY, CDR2 SMNVEV (reference sequence). The CDR3 spans 12 residues. Germline trimming cut 8 bases from V and 6 bases from J; bases unmatched to any gene: 1. CDR3 in amino acids: CASGDRGQPQHF. CDR3 in DNA: TGTGCCAGCGGGGACAGGGGTCAGCCCCAGCATTTT.

Of note for this clone: Mismatch with germline at one junction end may stem from a read error. The rearrangement links TRBV7-9 to TRBJ2-1; 9 bases are shared with TRBD2. Germline CDR1 is SEHNR and CDR2 is FQNEAQ (reference sequence). The CDR3 consists of 16 residues. CDR3 bases: TGTTCCAGCAGCCCAATGACTAGCGGACGCCTCGCGGAGCAGTTCTTC. Amino acid sequence: CSSSPMTSGRLAEQFF.

This chain connects TRBV20-1 to TRBJ1-2; D ambiguous. The CDR3 loop spans 11 amino acids. Germline V CDR1 and CDR2: DFQATT, SNEGSKA (reference sequence). V gave up 1 base and J gave up 6 bases, with 6 bases separating them. The CDR3 region is CSARGGHGYTF. CDR3 nucleotide sequence: TGCAGTGCTAGAGGAGGCCATGGCTACACCTTC.

This sequence joins TRBV27 and TRBJ2-7; 7 bases map to TRBD1. CDR1 and CDR2 from the germline V gene are MNHEY and SMNVEV (reference sequence). V lost 7 bases, J lost 4 bases, and 13 bases stayed unmatched. This CDR3 is built from 15 residues. CDR3 coding DNA: TGTGCCAGCACTTTTACGGGGCAGGGGGTGTACGAGCAGTACTTC. This encodes CASTFTGQGVYEQYF.

V and J are TRBV10-1 and TRBJ2-3; D might be TRBD1 (5 bases). Trimming left V 1 base short and J 15 bases short, with 11 bases between. Germline values: CDR1 WNHNN, CDR2 SYGVQD (reference sequence). CDR3 length equals 11 residues. The CDR3 coding sequence is TGCGCCAGCAGTGAGTGGGGCCCGCGCTATTTT. It yields the protein CASSEWGPRYF.

The V gene is TRBV7-8, the J gene TRBJ1-2; TRBD1 might be the D (5 bases). The CDR3 runs to 13 residues. V was cut by 4 bases and J by 5 bases, with 11 bases left in between. Germline CDR1 reads SGHVS; CDR2 reads FQNEAQ. The CDR3 here is CASSSNGGYGYTF. CDR3 nucleotides: TGTGCCAGCAGCTCAAATGGGGGGTATGGCTACACCTTC.

CDR3 coding DNA: TGTGCCAGCAGCTTAGTGGGGGGATCCTCCTACGAGCAGTACTTC. Translated: CASSLVGGSSYEQYF. The chain combines TRBV7-9 with TRBJ2-7; D may be TRBD2 (6 bases). CDR3 length: 15 amino acids. Deletions cut 1 base from V and 0 bases from J, with 10 bases between. CDR1 and CDR2 (germline): SEHNR, FQNEAQ (reference sequence).

This chain uses TRBV28 with TRBJ2-3; tentatively, D is TRBD2 (5 bases). CDR1 is MDHEN, CDR2 SYDVKM, per germline. The V and J ends lost 3 bases and 4 bases respectively, with 11 bases between them. The CDR3 contains 14 residues. CDR3 sequence reads: CASSFASIADTQYF. The CDR3 coding sequence is TGTGCCAGCAGTTTTGCTAGCATAGCAGATACGCAGTATTTT.

This clone was seen a few times. V is TRBV9 and J is TRBJ2-1, with D perhaps TRBD1 (6 bases). This CDR3 is built from 15 residues. Germline V gives CDR1 SGDLS, CDR2 YYNGEE. Trimming pared 0 bases from V and 2 bases from J, leaving 9 bases between. The CDR3 protein is CASSVETGPYNEQFF. DNA for the CDR3: TGTGCCAGCAGCGTAGAGACAGGACCCTACAATGAGCAGTTCTTC.

In DNA, the CDR3 is TGCGCCAGCAGCTATACGACGGGAGGGACCGGGGAGCTGTTTTTT. Its translation: CASSYTTGGTGELFF. This chain connects TRBV4-1 to TRBJ2-2, with 8 bases matching TRBD2. The CDR3 runs 15 residues. Per germline, CDR1 MGHRA and CDR2 YSYEKL. With V trimmed by 5 bases and J by 5 bases, 7 bases remained unmatched.

The chain combines TRBV28 with TRBJ2-7; D is perhaps TRBD2 (6 bases). The CDR3 consists of 12 residues. V shed 6 bases and J shed 6 bases, with 12 bases lying between them. Germline assignment: CDR1 MDHEN and CDR2 SYDVKM. As DNA, the CDR3 is TGTGCCAGCAGCTTGGGAGGATCCGAGCAGTACTTC. Translated: CASSLGGSEQYF.

This clone was seen a handful of times. This chain links TRBV14 with TRBJ2-7; a possible D gene is TRBD1 (6 bases). Trimming removed 4 bases at V and 7 bases at J, with 14 bases between. Germline values: CDR1 SGHDN, CDR2 FVKESK. The CDR3 contains 13 residues. The CDR3 sequence: CASSRGDNREQYF. The CDR3 nucleotides read TGTGCCAGCAGCCGTGGGGACAACAGGGAGCAGTACTTC. Based on the CDR3 plus reference TRBV14 and TRBJ2-7, the full variable domain is EAGVTQFPSHSVIEKGQTVTLRCDPISGHDNLYWYRRVMGKEIKFLLHFVKESKQDESGMPNNRFLAERTGGTYSTLKVQPAELEDSGVYFCASSRGDNREQYFGPGTRLTVT.

The rearrangement links TRBV6-5 to TRBJ2-5; D remains ambiguous. Germline lookup yields CDR1 MNHEY and CDR2 SVGAGI. The CDR3 is made up of 14 amino acids. The V end lost 0 bases, the J end lost 2 bases, and 7 bases lay between the germline ends. Here the CDR3 reads CASSYSWAQETQYF. DNA of the CDR3: TGTGCCAGCAGTTACTCCTGGGCGCAAGAGACCCAGTACTTC.

This clone was observed a handful of times. This chain connects TRBV19 to TRBJ1-5; the match to TRBD1 covers 8 bases. J lost 5 bases, V lost 0 bases, and 3 bases had no gene match. This CDR3 has 15 amino acids. CDR1 and CDR2 (germline): LNHDA, SQIVND (reference sequence). DNA for the CDR3: TGTGCCAGTAGTATAGACGGGACAGGTCATCAGCCCCAGCATTTT. It is translated as CASSIDGTGHQPQHF.

The chain employs TRBV11-2 and TRBJ1-1; no definite D call. V was pared by 8 bases and J by 6 bases, with 16 bases between. Germline CDR1 is SGHAT and CDR2 is FQNNGV. This CDR3 region has 13 residues. In nucleotides, the CDR3 is TGTGCCAGCGGAAAACCCGGACTGCCTGAAGCTTTCTTT. Amino acids: CASGKPGLPEAFF.

The rearrangement uses TRBV4-2 and TRBJ2-7; 10 nucleotides align to TRBD2. Germline trimming cut 4 bases from V and 6 bases from J; bases unmatched to any gene: 6. The CDR3 is 14 amino acids. Germline assignment: CDR1 LGHNA and CDR2 YNFKEQ. The DNA for the CDR3 is TGTGCCAGCAGCCGAGCGGGAGGGCCCCTCGAGCAGTACTTC. Residues: CASSRAGGPLEQYF.

The rearrangement uses TRBV30 and TRBJ2-2; D is possibly TRBD1 (5 bases). Germline V lookup: CDR1 GTSNPN, CDR2 SVGIG (reference sequence). Between the trimmed V and J ends, which lost 7 bases and 5 bases, there was a span of 8 bases. CDR3 size: 11 residues. CDR3 amino acids: CAFTGTGELFF. For the CDR3, the DNA is TGTGCCTTTACAGGTACCGGGGAGCTGTTTTTT.

V gene TRBV2 combines with J gene TRBJ2-7; 7 nucleotides match TRBD1. The CDR3 consists of 13 residues. The V segment lost 4 bases and the J segment 4 bases; nucleotides outside the gene matches: 4. CDR1 is SNHLY, CDR2 FYNNEI, per germline. CDR3 in DNA: TGTGCCAGCAGTGGACAGGGAAAGTACGAGCAGTACTTC. It codes for CASSGQGKYEQYF.

The gene calls are TRBV2 and TRBJ1-6; TRBD1 aligns across 8 bases. CDR3 length: 15 residues. Germline CDR1 is SNHLY and CDR2 is FYNNEI. The junction had 4 bases not matched to a gene; V was cut back by 1 base and J by 8 bases. Here the CDR3 DNA reads TGTGCCAGCAGTGAAGGGACAGGGAGGGATTCACCCCTCCACTTT. Translation: CASSEGTGRDSPLHF.

The count of this clone is one. The V call is TRBV19, the J call TRBJ2-7; a possible D gene is TRBD1 (6 bases). The CDR3 length is 12 residues. CDR1 is LNHDA and CDR2 is SQIVND in the germline V gene (reference sequence). Trimming took 5 bases from V and 3 from J, leaving 8 bases between them. This CDR3 reads CASSQGYYEQYF. The CDR3 DNA reads TGTGCCAGTAGTCAGGGGTACTACGAGCAGTACTTC.

DNA for the CDR3: TGTGCCAGCAGCTTAGTGCCACAGAACACTGAAGCTTTCTTT. Its protein is CASSLVPQNTEAFF. This rearrangement joins TRBV7-8 to TRBJ1-1; no clear D gene. Trimming cost V 1 base and J 1 base, with 7 bases left between them. Germline values: CDR1 SGHVS, CDR2 FQNEAQ. This CDR3 region has 14 residues.

The V and J genes are TRBV18 and TRBJ2-4, with TRBD2 matching 8 bases. The CDR3 consists of 15 residues. Germline V gene lookup returns CDR1 KGHSH and CDR2 LQKENI. V gave up 2 bases and J gave up 3 bases; unmatched junction bases: 3. The CDR3 region has the DNA TGTGCCAGCTCACCAGCGGCGGGGGGCAAAAACATTCAGTACTTC. Its protein product is CASSPAAGGKNIQYF.

The chain has TRBV2 and TRBJ2-7; 8 bases match TRBD2. The germline V gene has CDR1 SNHLY and CDR2 FYNNEI. With 8 bases clipped from V and 3 bases from J, the junction kept 3 bases outside the gene matches. The CDR3 spans 12 residues. This chain's CDR3 is CASSTSGYEQYF. As DNA, the CDR3 is TGTGCCAGCTCCACTAGCGGCTACGAGCAGTACTTC.

The gene calls are TRBV18 and TRBJ2-7; D remains ambiguous. V was shortened by 4 bases and J by 3 bases, with 4 bases between the two germline ends. The CDR3 has 11 amino acids. Germline CDR1 and CDR2: KGHSH and LQKENI. The CDR3 is CASSLLYEQYF. The DNA for the CDR3 is TGTGCCAGCTCACTCCTCTACGAGCAGTACTTC.

This chain joins TRBV29-1 and TRBJ2-1; 12 positions match TRBD2. CDR1 is SQVTM, CDR2 ANQGSEA, per germline. The junction had 7 bases not matched to a gene; V was cut back by 7 bases and J by 6 bases. This CDR3 is 14 amino acids long. The CDR3 sequence is CSADASGGGNEQFF. Written as DNA, the CDR3 is TGCAGCGCAGACGCTAGCGGGGGGGGCAATGAGCAGTTCTTC.

This chain connects TRBV5-1 to TRBJ2-2, with D possibly matching TRBD1 (6 bases). The germline CDR1 and CDR2 sequences are SGHRS and YFSETQ. The CDR3 covers 15 residues. V lost 1 base to trimming and J lost 0 bases, with 7 bases between them. CDR3 DNA: TGCGCCAGCAGCTTGTACAGGGCGAACACCGGGGAGCTGTTTTTT. Amino acid sequence: CASSLYRANTGELFF.

The chain carries TRBV6-6 and TRBJ2-3; 7 positions agree with TRBD1. The CDR3 is made up of 12 amino acids. The germline V gene encodes CDR1 MNHNY and CDR2 SVGAGI (reference sequence). V was pared by 5 bases and J by 6 bases, with 2 bases of the junction left unmatched. The CDR3 is CASSRTGDTQYF. The CDR3 DNA reads TGTGCCAGCAGTCGGACAGGTGATACGCAGTATTTT.

V and J are TRBV6-5 and TRBJ1-6; possibly TRBD1 for D (6 bases). The V gene's germline CDR1 is MNHEY and CDR2 SVGAGI. The CDR3 covers 13 residues. V was shortened by 8 bases and J by 9 bases, with 14 bases between the two germline ends. Here the CDR3 DNA reads TGTGCCAGCCAAGAACAGGGACCTTCACCCCTCCACTTT. Protein sequence: CASQEQGPSPLHF.

The rearrangement links TRBV7-9 to TRBJ1-5, with 10 bases aligning to TRBD1. With V trimmed by 5 bases and J by 5 bases, 6 bases remained unmatched. The germline V gene has CDR1 SEHNR and CDR2 FQNEAQ (reference sequence). The CDR3 runs 15 residues. This chain's CDR3 is CASSTAGTGDQPQHF. The CDR3, as DNA: TGTGCCAGCAGCACAGCCGGGACAGGGGATCAGCCCCAGCATTTT.

The chain has TRBV7-2 and TRBJ2-7; 11 nucleotides agree with TRBD2. The germline V gene encodes CDR1 SGHTA and CDR2 FQGNSA. V was clipped by 0 bases and J by 2 bases; unmatched bases: 3. CDR3 length: 16 residues. CDR3 nucleotides: TGTGCCAGCAGCTTAGCCAGTAGCGGGGGGGCCTACGAGCAGTACTTC. Its translation is CASSLASSGGAYEQYF.

This chain connects TRBV27 to TRBJ2-6; tentatively, D is TRBD1 (5 bases). Germline lookup yields CDR1 MNHEY and CDR2 SMNVEV (reference sequence). Trimming removed 3 bases from V and 2 bases from J, with 8 bases in between. The CDR3 loop spans 15 amino acids. In nucleotides, the CDR3 is TGTGCCAGCAGTTTCCAGGGTGCTGGGGCCAACGTCCTGACTTTC. The encoded protein is CASSFQGAGANVLTF.